This T cell receptor (beta chain) was retrieved from a study of vaccination effects on CD4 cells after COVID-19. With the ViraFEST assay, the study expanded antigen-specific CD4+ T cells using viral peptide pools, then sequenced them. CD4+ T cell isolation took place after less than 13 days of culture. According to the study, vaccine recipients showed no prior SARS-CoV-2 infection and negative nucleocapsid antibodies. IL-2 medium supplanted half the medium on days 3 and 7. As regards this clone: Antigen specificity is unknown.

Assay: immunoSEQ multiplex PCR; the TCRdb copy retains only in-frame clones and omits some. Of roughly 63,000 clones listed, over 70% were seen once; the top ten hold 3.7%. The CDR3 is made up of 14 amino acids. Unmatched junction bases numbered 7, after V lost 2 bases and J lost 7 bases. CDR1 is MDHEN, CDR2 SYDVKM, per germline. The sequences come from CD4+ T cells from PBMCs cultured with HCoV-OC43 spike peptides, collected before COVID-19 vaccination. Subset reported: HCoV-OC43 spike overlapping peptide pool stimulation. This sequence joins TRBV28 and TRBJ1-2, with 7 positions matching TRBD1. The source of this sequence is a human donor who received a COVID-19 vaccine. The CDR3, as DNA: TGTGCCAGCAGTTTAAACAGGGGTTACTCTGGCTACACCTTC. Translating gives CASSLNRGYSGYTF.